This T cell receptor beta chain was captured in a study of radiation and T cells in renal cell carcinoma. Across the whole study: Nephrectomy followed 15 Gy stereotactic body radiation by 4 weeks.

TCRdb's copy holds only in-frame clones and misses some; the assay was immunoSEQ multiplex PCR. The table lists about 160,000 clones, 88% of them singletons. V was pared by 6 bases and J by 7 bases, with 13 bases between. Looked up from germline, CDR1 is LNHDA and CDR2 is SQIVND (reference sequence). The CDR3 runs 13 residues. Noted time point: baseline pretreatment blood. Treatment meaning: 15 Gy SBRT to primary tumor, nephrectomy 4 weeks later. The tumor was a clear cell renal cell carcinoma. Sample: blood, taken from a patient whose treatment included radiotherapy and nephrectomy. The V gene is TRBV19, the J gene TRBJ1-5; possible D gene TRBD1, 5 bases. The sequence derives from a woman aged 70 to 79 with renal cell carcinoma. The CDR3: CASSALGGQPQHF. DNA for the CDR3: TGTGCCAGTAGCGCCCTGGGGGGGCAGCCCCAGCATTTT.